This TCR beta chain was captured by sequencing in a study of regulatory T cells in long-lasting Graves disease. Relying on iRepertoire HTBI primers and Arm-PCR of CDR3 regions, the team built TCR beta libraries. TCRdb re-called the multiplex PCR reads with MiXCR, one entry per CDR3 protein. The table shows 250,000 to 300,000 distinct CDR3 sequences, with about 20% occurring only once. Time point: newly diagnosed GD, antithyroid drugs for less than 3 months. Extracted RNA from PBMCs served as the source of the TCR library. This clonotype came up many times. Germline CDR1 SGHNT, CDR2 YENEEA. Losses at the gene ends were 6 bases for V and 1 base for J; bases not matched to a gene: 4. The CDR3 length is 14 residues. These same records also appear under a second study, on T cells in Graves' hyperthyroidism and ophthalmopathy.

The specimen was peripheral blood mononuclear cells (PBMCs), collected at new diagnosis, from a patient treated with antithyroid drugs. This clonotype was sampled from a woman in her 30s with Graves disease. The chain joins TRBV11-3 to TRBJ2-5; 8 bases align to TRBD2. CDR3 coding DNA: TGTGCCAGCAGTCGCGGGGGGATCCAAGAGACCCAGTACTTC. Its protein product is CASSRGGIQETQYF.